The rows below give T cell receptor beta chains drawn from one sample of a study of memory B cells and T cells in multiple sclerosis. Libraries were prepared by immunoSEQ multiplex PCR; TCRdb keeps only in-frame clonotypes and omits some of them. The sample yields about 15,000 clones, roughly three quarters seen once. The specimen was memory (CD45RO+) CD4+ T cells from blood. These receptors were obtained from a human donor with multiple sclerosis. CDR3s include the opening cysteine and the closing phenylalanine or tryptophan. Each record gives: V gene, J gene, D gene, clone size, CDR3 DNA, CDR3 protein. The D gene is left open where the match is weak. Not all rows give a size; the values are once, few, many and, for expanded clones, a class.

TRBV4-2	TRBJ1-4	-	-	TGTGCCAGCAGCCAAGATACTGGGGCAGGGGCGGGTGAAAAACTGTTTTTT	CASSQDTGAGAGEKLFF
TRBV28	TRBJ2-6	-	-	TGTGCCAGCAGTTCGCCTGGAGGGGCCGGAGGGGCCAACGTCCTGACTTTC	CASSSPGGAGGANVLTF
TRBV28	TRBJ2-7	TRBD1	-	TGTGCCAGCAGGACAGGGGCCCCCCCCGAGCAGTACTTC	CASRTGAPPEQYF
TRBV7-7	TRBJ2-6	-	-	TGTGCCAGCAGCTCCTTTGGCCCGGGGGCCAACGTCCTGACTTTC	CASSSFGPGANVLTF
TRBV7-3	TRBJ2-5	TRBD2	-	TGTGCCAGCAGCCCGACTAGCGGGAGCAGGGAGACCCAGTACTTC	CASSPTSGSRETQYF
TRBV7-9	TRBJ2-1	-	-	TGTGCCAGCAGCTCCCGGCAGGGGAGCTCGACATTAGATGAGCAGTTCTTC	CASSSRQGSSTLDEQFF
TRBV19	TRBJ2-7	TRBD1	-	TGTGCCAGTACCTCAACCAAGGGGGCGTCCTACGAGCAGTACTTC	CASTSTKGASYEQYF
TRBV10-1	TRBJ2-3	TRBD2	-	TGCGCCAGCAGTGAGGGACTAGCGGTGGATACGCAGTATTTT	CASSEGLAVDTQYF
TRBV18	TRBJ1-2	TRBD1	-	TGTGCCAGCTCACGAACCGGGACAGGGGATGGCTACACCTTC	CASSRTGTGDGYTF
TRBV2	TRBJ1-6	TRBD1	-	TGTGCCATCCGGGACAGCCAAATTAATTCACCCCTCCACTTT	CAIRDSQINSPLHF
TRBV7-8	TRBJ2-5	TRBD2	once	TGTGCCAGCAGCCCGCGGACTAGCAAAGAGACCCAGTACTTC	CASSPRTSKETQYF
TRBV2	TRBJ1-4	-	-	TGTGCCAGCAGGTATCGGGCCGCGGGTAGAAATGAAAAACTGTTTTTT	CASRYRAAGRNEKLFF
TRBV28	TRBJ1-1	TRBD1	-	TGTGCCAGCAGTCCGTGGACAGGGGGGCACACTGAAGCTTTCTTT	CASSPWTGGHTEAFF
TRBV7-2	TRBJ1-2	-	-	TGTGCCAGCAGCCGTCCGGACGGAGGCTATGGCTACACCTTC	CASSRPDGGYGYTF
TRBV4-1	TRBJ2-1	-	-	TGCGCCAGCAATAACGGGATCACTGGTGAGCAGTTCTTC	CASNNGITGEQFF
TRBV6-5	TRBJ2-7	TRBD1	-	TGTGCCAGTCGGACAGGGTTGAACGAGCAGTACTTC	CASRTGLNEQYF
TRBV25-1	TRBJ1-1	-	-	TGTGCCAGCAAGTGGGAGATGAACACTGAAGCTTTCTTT	CASKWEMNTEAFF
TRBV6-4	TRBJ1-5	-	few	TGTGCCAGCAGCGCGGGACCGAATCAGCCCCAGCATTTT	CASSAGPNQPQHF
TRBV12-5	TRBJ2-5	-	-	TGTGCTAGTGGTCAGCGCGGGTCCTCCCCTGGGGACCAGTACTTC	CASGQRGSSPGDQYF
TRBV15	TRBJ2-5	-	-	TGTGCCACCAGCAGAGAAAGGGGTAGAGAGACCCAGTACTTC	CATSRERGRETQYF
TRBV9	TRBJ1-2	-	-	TGTGCCAGCAGCGTAATACCCCCCCGACAGCCATATGGCTACACCTTC	CASSVIPPRQPYGYTF
TRBV5-1	TRBJ1-2	-	-	TGCGCCAGCAGCTTGATTACACGCTTTAATGGCTACACCTTC	CASSLITRFNGYTF
TRBV9	TRBJ2-7	-	-	TGTGCCAGAGGAGGGCTAGATTACTACGAGCAGTACTTC	CARGGLDYYEQYF
TRBV6-4	TRBJ2-1	TRBD1	once	TGTGCCAGCAGTGAAAGGACAGGGGGCTACAATGAGCAGTTCTTC	CASSERTGGYNEQFF
TRBV5-6	TRBJ2-5	TRBD1	-	TGTGCCAGCAGCTCCCGTCCGGGACAGGGGAGGGAAGAGACCCAGTACTTC	CASSSRPGQGREETQYF
TRBV7-9	TRBJ1-2	-	-	TGTGCCAGCAGCCAGGACAGCCTGCGCGTCTATGGCTACACCTTC	CASSQDSLRVYGYTF
TRBV29-1	TRBJ2-7	-	once	TGCAGCGTTGCGTGGCGGGGATCCTCCTACGAGCAGTACTTC	CSVAWRGSSYEQYF
TRBV10-2	TRBJ1-5	TRBD1	-	TGCGCCAGCAGTTGGGCAGGGGGTGTGGATGTAAGCAATCAGCCCCAGCATTTT	CASSWAGGVDVSNQPQHF